The sequence of this T cell receptor (beta chain) was determined in a study of technical replicates of blood from several donors. Libraries were prepared by immunoSEQ multiplex PCR; TCRdb keeps only in-frame clonotypes and omits some of them. The table lists some 71,000 clones, about 96% of them singletons. Deletions cut 8 bases from V and 4 bases from J, with 11 bases between. CDR3 length equals 12 residues. The V gene's germline CDR1 is LNHDA and CDR2 SQIVND (reference sequence). Sample: T cells isolated from PBMCs. The sequence came from a human donor in good health. The chain carries TRBV19 and TRBJ1-2; D is unresolved. The CDR3 loop is CASHPGTYGYTF. DNA of the CDR3: TGTGCCAGTCACCCAGGTACCTATGGCTACACCTTC.